The 21 T cell receptor beta chains presented below share a single source sample, sequenced in a study of response to subunit inactivated influenza vaccine. TCRdb analysed the RT-PCR reads with MiXCR anew, one entry per CDR3 protein. Among about 160,000 distinct CDR3 sequences listed, about a tenth were seen once. The sample in question was non-naive T cells sorted from PBMCs, obtained around seven weeks after vaccination. These receptors came from a middle-aged man who received an inactivated influenza vaccine.

There are a few counts of this clonotype. Here the CDR3 DNA reads TGTGCCAGCAGCCTGGGACTAGCGGGAGCGGGGGAGCAGTACTTC. Its translation is CASSLGLAGAGEQYF. The chain combines TRBV3-1 with TRBJ2-7; 14 nucleotides line up with TRBD2. Germline CDR1 reads LGHDT; CDR2 reads YNNKEL (reference sequence). V dropped 4 bases and J dropped 7; count of bases not matched to a gene: 6. There are 15 residues in the CDR3.

In its sample, this clonotype was seen many times. CDR3 DNA sequence: TGTGCCAGCAGCTTAGATCCGCGGGGGCTGTGGGAGCAGTACTTC. This sequence encodes CASSLDPRGLWEQYF. The J gene is TRBJ2-7, the V gene TRBV11-2, with D perhaps TRBD2 (7 bases). The CDR3 totals 15 residues. Trimming took 0 bases from V and 7 from J, leaving 16 bases between them. Germline CDR1 is SGHAT and CDR2 is FQNNGV.

This clonotype was seen a few times. V is TRBV20-1 and J is TRBJ2-1; TRBD1 aligns across 8 bases. Germline trimming cut 4 bases from V and 8 bases from J; bases unmatched to any gene: 16. The CDR3 consists of 16 residues. Germline CDR1 is DFQATT and CDR2 is SNEGSKA (reference sequence). The CDR3 reads CSATPWTGQSHDEQFF. The CDR3 DNA is TGCAGTGCTACCCCGTGGACAGGGCAATCCCACGATGAGCAGTTCTTC.

The chain links TRBV10-3 to TRBJ2-3; possible D gene TRBD2, 5 bases. The CDR3 extends over 17 amino acids. V was pared by 0 bases and J by 0 bases, with 13 bases between. The germline V gene encodes CDR1 ENHRY and CDR2 SYGVKD. The CDR3 here is CAISESPLARSTDTQYF. DNA for the CDR3: TGTGCCATCAGTGAGTCGCCGTTAGCGAGAAGCACAGATACGCAGTATTTT.

V is TRBV6-1 and J is TRBJ2-7; the match to TRBD2 covers 11 bases. The germline gives CDR1 MNHNS, CDR2 SASEGT. The CDR3 extends over 15 amino acids. V lost 9 bases to trimming and J lost 6 bases; unmatched junction nucleotides: 13. This chain's CDR3 is CASGVATSGTGEQYF. The CDR3, as DNA: TGTGCCAGTGGGGTGGCGACTAGCGGGACAGGCGAGCAGTACTTC.

This clonotype was detected a few times. The rearrangement uses TRBV4-3 and TRBJ1-4; D might be TRBD1 (6 bases). CDR1 and CDR2 from the germline V gene are LGHNA and YSLEER. The V and J ends lost 4 bases and 3 bases respectively, with 18 bases between them. CDR3 length: 17 amino acids. Here the CDR3 reads CASSRLYGGAANEKLFF. CDR3 bases: TGCGCCAGCAGCCGCCTATACGGGGGCGCGGCTAATGAAAAACTGTTTTTT.

A few counts support this clonotype. The V call is TRBV3-1, the J call TRBJ2-7; D might be TRBD1 (5 bases). Germline values: CDR1 LGHDT, CDR2 YNNKEL (reference sequence). Trimming took off 1 base at V and 6 bases at J, with 13 bases between the two ends. CDR3 size: 14 residues. CDR3: CASSQGQVGVEQYF. CDR3 nucleotide sequence: TGTGCCAGCAGCCAAGGGCAGGTAGGGGTCGAGCAGTACTTC.

Many counts were recorded for this clonotype. Sequence at one end of the junction differs from germline and may be a read error. This chain joins TRBV6-2 or TRBV6-3 and TRBJ2-5, with 7 bases aligning to TRBD2. The CDR3 runs 15 residues. Germline V gene data show CDR1 as MNHEY and CDR2 as SVGEGT. CDR3 sequence: CASSQSSSGSMGLDF. The CDR3 DNA sequence: TGTGCCAGCAGTCAGAGTAGTAGCGGGTCGATGGGGTTAGACTTC.

This rearrangement joins TRBV20-1 to TRBJ2-2; 11 bases match TRBD1. CDR3 length equals 14 residues. The J segment lost 4 bases and the V segment lost 6 bases, leaving 4 bases of the junction unmatched. CDR1 is DFQATT, CDR2 SNEGSKA, per germline (reference sequence). CDR3 amino acids: CSAGGTGGTGELFF. CDR3 sequence (DNA): TGCAGTGCGGGGGGGACAGGGGGCACCGGGGAGCTGTTTTTT.

This clonotype was counted many times. This sequence joins TRBV3-1 and TRBJ1-6; tentative D call: TRBD1 (6 bases). The CDR3 is 14 residues long. Germline V gene data show CDR1 as LGHDT and CDR2 as YNNKEL (reference sequence). The V gene lost 4 bases and the J gene lost 8 bases, with 12 bases spanning the gap. The CDR3 protein is CASSLTGRDSPLHF. The CDR3 DNA follows: TGTGCCAGCAGCCTCACAGGGAGGGATTCACCCCTCCACTTT. Variable domain in full (rest from reference TRBV3-1 and TRBJ1-6): DTAVSQTPKYLVTQMGNDKSIKCEQNLGHDTMYWYKQDSKKFLKIMFSYNNKELIINETVPNRFSPKSPDKAHLNLHINSLELGDSAVYFCASSLTGRDSPLHFGNGTRLTVT.

The chain has TRBV7-3 and TRBJ2-1, with 9 bases fitting TRBD1. Per germline, CDR1 SGHTA and CDR2 FQGTGA. The CDR3 contains 15 residues. Germline trimming cut 6 bases from V and 3 bases from J; bases unmatched to any gene: 6. The CDR3 nucleotides read TGTGCCAGCAGAGCCGGGACAGGGAACTACAATGAGCAGTTCTTC. It encodes CASRAGTGNYNEQFF.

The CDR3 sequence is CASSHRYTDTQYF. CDR3 bases: TGTGCCAGCAGCCATAGATACACAGATACGCAGTATTTT. This chain connects TRBV3-1 to TRBJ2-3; no clear D gene. V gave up 3 bases and J gave up 2 bases, with 6 bases separating them. CDR1 is LGHDT, CDR2 YNNKEL, per germline (reference sequence). This CDR3 is built from 13 residues.

At least ten counts were recorded for this clonotype. The chain recombines TRBV7-2 with TRBJ1-3; D is undetermined. CDR1 SGHTA and CDR2 FQGNSA come from the germline V gene. CDR3 length: 13 residues. The V gene lost 2 bases and the J gene lost 5 bases, with 7 bases spanning the gap. CDR3 loop: CASSLNPRNTIYF. The CDR3 nucleotides read TGTGCCAGCAGCTTAAACCCTCGAAACACCATATATTTT.

This chain connects TRBV7-2 to TRBJ2-4; 10 nucleotides align to TRBD2. Germline loops: CDR1 SGHTA, CDR2 FQGNSA. Unmatched junction bases numbered 6, after V lost 4 bases and J lost 3 bases. The CDR3 totals 16 residues. CDR3 sequence reads: CASSSLAGVGKNIQYF. The CDR3 region has the DNA TGTGCCAGCAGCTCCCTAGCGGGAGTGGGCAAAAACATTCAGTACTTC.

This clonotype was recorded at least ten times. V is TRBV9 and J is TRBJ2-7, with 9 bases lining up with TRBD2. Germline V gives CDR1 SGDLS, CDR2 YYNGEE. The CDR3 sequence is 16 residues long. V gave up 0 bases and J gave up 3 bases; unmatched junction bases: 7. CDR3 bases: TGTGCCAGCAGCGTAGGAATTAGCGGGAGTCGCTACGAGCAGTACTTC. The encoded protein is CASSVGISGSRYEQYF.

The genes are TRBV20-1 and TRBJ2-5, with D maybe TRBD2 (5 bases). The CDR3 extends over 14 amino acids. Trimming removed 0 bases at V and 1 base at J, with 9 bases between. Germline CDR1 is DFQATT and CDR2 is SNEGSKA (reference sequence). The CDR3 DNA reads TGCAGTGCTAGAGATGGAGGAGTCCAAGAGACCCAGTACTTC. Amino acids: CSARDGGVQETQYF.

This clonotype was recorded many times. V usage is TRBV12-3 or TRBV12-4 and J usage is TRBJ2-1; D gene ambiguous. Trimming cost V 6 bases and J 10 bases, with 16 bases left between them. The CDR3 loop spans 13 amino acids. This chain's CDR3 is CASRLDSIYEQFF. CDR3 nucleotides: TGTGCCAGCAGATTGGATTCGATTTACGAGCAGTTCTTC.

This clonotype occurred many times. CDR3 bases: TGCGCCAGCAGACCGGGACAGTACAATGAGCAGTTCTTC. This gives the protein CASRPGQYNEQFF. The chain recombines TRBV5-1 with TRBJ2-1, with 7 bases matching TRBD1. The CDR3 covers 13 residues. V lost 5 bases and J lost 4; bases outside the gene matches: 3. From germline, CDR1 is SGHRS and CDR2 YFSETQ.

The chain employs TRBV7-2 and TRBJ2-1; a weak D match, TRBD2 (6 bases). This CDR3 spans 16 amino acids. CDR1 SGHTA and CDR2 FQGNSA come from the germline V gene. Trimming removed 4 bases at V and 0 bases at J, with 13 bases between. The CDR3 here is CASSSLAESSYNEQFF. The DNA of the CDR3 is TGTGCCAGCAGCTCTTTAGCGGAAAGCTCCTACAATGAGCAGTTCTTC.

This clonotype has just a few counts. This chain links TRBV20-1 with TRBJ1-5; a possible D gene is TRBD1 (5 bases). The CDR3 is 13 residues long. Between the trimmed V and J ends, which lost 6 bases and 1 base, there was a span of 10 bases. CDR1 is DFQATT and CDR2 is SNEGSKA in the germline V gene (reference sequence). CDR3 bases: TGCAGTGCAACGGACACAAGCAATCAGCCCCAGCATTTT. Residues: CSATDTSNQPQHF.

The chain recombines TRBV9 with TRBJ2-3; TRBD2 might be the D (6 bases). The CDR3 is made up of 16 amino acids. V was pared by 0 bases and J by 2 bases, with 13 bases between. Per the germline V gene, CDR1 is SGDLS and CDR2 is YYNGEE. The CDR3 region has the DNA TGTGCCAGCAGCGTAGTTACCAGCGGGCCCACAGATACGCAGTATTTT. Translation: CASSVVTSGPTDTQYF.